Listed below are T cell receptor beta chains from one sample, sequenced in a study of cytomegalovirus exposure and HLA in healthy donors. Method: immunoSEQ multiplex PCR; TCRdb's copy keeps in-frame clones and lacks some. The sample lists about 31,000 clones; about 60% were seen once. The sequenced sample was PBMCs. The receptors here all came from a man in his forties or fifties in good health and CMV-seropositive. CDR3s include the opening cysteine and the closing phenylalanine or tryptophan. Fields, in order: V gene, J gene, D gene, CDR3 length, clone size, CDR3 protein, CDR3 DNA. D genes are given only for firm matches. Clone size is not always given. Where it is, it says once, few, many or a class for expanded clones.

>TRBV4-1|TRBJ1-6|TRBD1|17|.
CASSQVTGASYNSPLHF
TGCGCCAGCAGCCAAGTTACAGGGGCCTCCTATAATTCACCCCTCCACTTT
>TRBV9|TRBJ1-2|TRBD1|13|.
CASSPGQNYGYTF
TGTGCCAGCAGCCCGGGACAGAACTATGGCTACACCTTC
>TRBV4-3|TRBJ2-3|TRBD1|14|medium-sized
CASSPDREADTQYF
TGCGCCAGCAGCCCGGACAGGGAGGCAGATACGCAGTATTTT
>TRBV2|TRBJ1-5|.|14|few
CASSEAGERQPQHF
TGTGCCAGCAGTGAGGCAGGGGAACGTCAGCCCCAGCATTTT
>TRBV7-2|TRBJ2-7|.|14|few
CASSLKAGPYEQYF
TGTGCCAGCAGCCTTAAGGCGGGGCCATACGAGCAGTACTTC
>TRBV9|TRBJ2-7|TRBD2|16|.
CASSVSSGGESYEQYF
TGTGCCAGCAGCGTATCTAGCGGAGGGGAGTCCTACGAGCAGTACTTC
>TRBV6-5|TRBJ2-2|TRBD1|15|.
CASSLDRGDAGELFF
TGTGCCAGCAGTTTAGACAGGGGAGACGCCGGGGAGCTGTTTTTT
>TRBV28|TRBJ2-2|TRBD1|16|.
CASSSPPTGWDGELFF
TGTGCCAGCAGTTCACCCCCGACAGGGTGGGACGGGGAGCTGTTTTTT
>TRBV6-5|TRBJ1-2|.|15|.
CASSYWRGANYGYTF
TGTGCCAGCAGTTACTGGCGGGGTGCTAACTATGGCTACACCTTC
>TRBV29-1|TRBJ2-5|TRBD2|19|.
CSVVLWASGGADPQETQYF
TGCAGCGTTGTTCTCTGGGCTAGCGGGGGGGCCGATCCCCAGGAGACCCAGTACTTC
>TRBV6-1|TRBJ2-5|.|13|.
CASSELGGETQYF
TGTGCCAGCAGTGAACTCGGGGGAGAGACCCAGTACTTC
>TRBV6-5|TRBJ2-1|.|14|.
CASSLLGDHNEQFF
TGTGCCAGCAGTTTACTCGGAGATCACAATGAGCAGTTCTTC
>TRBV2|TRBJ2-3|.|14|.
CASSAETGTDTQYF
TGTGCCAGCAGTGCGGAGACAGGCACAGATACGCAGTATTTT
>TRBV30|TRBJ2-1|.|12|.
CAWATGVNEQFF
TGTGCCTGGGCGACGGGGGTAAATGAGCAGTTCTTC
>TRBV29-1|TRBJ2-7|.|12|.
CSVRRGAYEQYF
TGCAGCGTTAGGCGGGGAGCCTACGAGCAGTACTTC
>TRBV25-1|TRBJ1-3|.|14|.
CASSDRLSGNTIYF
TGTGCCAGCAGTGACCGTCTCTCTGGAAACACCATATATTTT
>TRBV27|TRBJ2-2|TRBD1|14|.
CASSIGQGTGELFF
TGTGCCAGCAGTATCGGACAGGGGACCGGGGAGCTGTTTTTT
>TRBV7-2|TRBJ2-2|TRBD2|16|.
CASSLQPAGNTGELFF
TGTGCCAGCAGCCTTCAGCCAGCGGGAAACACCGGGGAGCTGTTTTTT
>TRBV6-5|TRBJ2-5|.|13|few
CASSYFPQGTQYF
TGTGCCAGCAGTTACTTCCCTCAGGGGACCCAGTACTTC
>TRBV11-3|TRBJ2-5|.|12|.
CASSLDQGAQYF
TGTGCCAGCAGCTTAGATCAGGGCGCCCAGTACTTC
>TRBV7-9|TRBJ2-2|.|14|once
CASSLLAKTGELFF
TGTGCCAGCAGCTTACTAGCGAAAACCGGGGAGCTGTTTTTT
>TRBV30|TRBJ1-2|TRBD1|15|.
CAWSVQGGFAYGYTF
TGTGCCTGGAGTGTACAAGGGGGCTTCGCCTATGGCTACACCTTC
>TRBV1|TRBJ1-5|.|16|.
CTSSRRIPGHTQPQHF
TGCACCAGCAGCCGAAGGATCCCGGGACATACCCAGCCCCAGCATTTT
>TRBV5-1|TRBJ2-5|.|21|.
CASSLPGQGATSGGTQETQYF
TGCGCCAGCAGCTTGCCGGGACAGGGGGCGACTAGCGGGGGGACCCAAGAGACCCAGTACTTC
>TRBV7-6|TRBJ2-1|TRBD2|16|.
CASSLDGGRALNEQFF
TGTGCCAGCAGCTTAGATGGGGGGAGGGCGCTCAATGAGCAGTTCTTC
>TRBV21-1|TRBJ2-4|.|16|.
CASSKEGQGAKNIQYF
TGTGCCAGCAGCAAAGAAGGACAGGGGGCCAAAAACATTCAGTACTTC
>TRBV7-9|TRBJ2-1|.|12|.
CASSLDSNEQFF
TGTGCCAGCAGCTTAGACTCGAATGAGCAGTTCTTC
>TRBV11-2|TRBJ2-3|TRBD2|15|.
CASSLGLASTDTQYF
TGTGCCAGCAGCCTTGGACTAGCGAGCACAGATACGCAGTATTTT
>TRBV6-1|TRBJ1-1|.|12|medium-sized
CASSDRVTEAFF
TGTGCCAGCAGTGACAGGGTGACTGAAGCTTTCTTT
>TRBV7-9|TRBJ2-3|TRBD2|16|few
CASSRSLAVSTDTQYF
TGTGCCAGCAGCCGAAGCCTAGCGGTTAGCACAGATACGCAGTATTTT
>TRBV27|TRBJ1-1|.|13|.
CASSITGRAEAFF
TGTGCCAGCAGTATTACAGGGCGGGCTGAAGCTTTCTTT
>TRBV2|TRBJ1-4|.|17|.
CASTGDPDTATNEKLFF
TGTGCCAGCACAGGAGACCCGGACACAGCAACTAATGAAAAACTGTTTTTT
>TRBV18|TRBJ2-7|.|15|.
CASSPTAGPSYEQYF
TGTGCCAGCTCACCCACGGCGGGACCATCATACGAGCAGTACTTC
>TRBV7-9|TRBJ2-5|.|14|.
CASSLGPSQETQYF
TGTGCCAGCAGCTTAGGCCCTAGCCAAGAGACCCAGTACTTC
>TRBV28|TRBJ1-2|.|13|few
CASRTISLYGYTF
TGTGCCAGCAGGACAATTTCTTTGTATGGCTACACCTTC
>TRBV5-1|TRBJ1-1|TRBD1|13|.
CASSLQGDTEAFF
TGCGCCAGCAGCTTACAGGGGGACACTGAAGCTTTCTTT
>TRBV6-1|TRBJ2-7|.|13|.
CASSVRSAYEQYF
TGTGCCAGCAGTGTTCGTAGCGCCTACGAGCAGTACTTC
>TRBV6-1|TRBJ2-1|.|14|few
CASRAGSKYNEQFF
TGTGCCAGCAGAGCTGGGAGTAAGTACAATGAGCAGTTCTTC
>TRBV7-2|TRBJ1-1|TRBD1|16|.
CASSLRGTGVFSEAFF
TGTGCCAGCAGCTTAAGGGGTACAGGGGTCTTTTCTGAAGCTTTCTTT
>TRBV4-1|TRBJ1-1|.|17|once
CASSQTTGQRFYTEAFF
TGCGCCAGCAGCCAAACGACCGGACAGAGGTTTTACACTGAAGCTTTCTTT